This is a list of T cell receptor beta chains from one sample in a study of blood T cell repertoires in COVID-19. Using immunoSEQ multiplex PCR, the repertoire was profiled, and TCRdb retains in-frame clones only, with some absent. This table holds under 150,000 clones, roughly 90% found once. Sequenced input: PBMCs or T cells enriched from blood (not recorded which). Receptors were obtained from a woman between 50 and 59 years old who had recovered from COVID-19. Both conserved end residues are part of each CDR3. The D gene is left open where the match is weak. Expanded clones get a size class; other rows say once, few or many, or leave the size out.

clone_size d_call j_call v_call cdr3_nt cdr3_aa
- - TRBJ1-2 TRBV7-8 TGTGCCAGCAGCTTAGCGAGTCAAAAAGGGGCTGGCTACACCTTC CASSLASQKGAGYTF
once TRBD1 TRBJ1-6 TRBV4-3 TGCGCCAGCAGCCCCGGGACAGGGGTTTCACCCCTCCACTTT CASSPGTGVSPLHF
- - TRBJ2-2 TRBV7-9 TGTGCCAGCAGCCCCCGGGGTCCCCTAGGGACCGGGGAGCTGTTTTTT CASSPRGPLGTGELFF
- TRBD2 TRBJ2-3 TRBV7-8 TGTGCCAGCAGCTTAGGGACTAGCGGGGGAACAGATACGCAGTATTTT CASSLGTSGGTDTQYF
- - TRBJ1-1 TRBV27 TGTGCCAGCGCCAGCGAGGAAGGGGTCTGGACTGAAGCTTTCTTT CASASEEGVWTEAFF
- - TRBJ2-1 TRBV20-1 TGCAGTGCTAGTGGCGGACACTCCTACAATGAGCAGTTCTTC CSASGGHSYNEQFF
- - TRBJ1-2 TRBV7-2 TGTGCCAGCGACCAGGGTCCCTATGGCTACACCTTC CASDQGPYGYTF
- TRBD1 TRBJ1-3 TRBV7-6 TGTGCCAGCAGCTCAGCAGGGGGCGGCGGAAACACCATATATTTT CASSSAGGGGNTIYF
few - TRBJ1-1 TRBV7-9 TGTGCCAGCAGCTTCGTCTCGGGGTCTGAAGCTTTCTTT CASSFVSGSEAFF
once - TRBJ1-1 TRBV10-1 TGCGCCAGCAGTGAGTCGGGGAGAGAAGCTTTCTTT CASSESGREAFF
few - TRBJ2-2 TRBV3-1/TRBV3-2 TGTGCCAGCAGCCAAGTAGGGGGCACCGGGGAGCTGTTTTTT CASSQVGGTGELFF
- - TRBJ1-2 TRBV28 TGTGCCAGCACCAAAGGAGATAGCTATGGCTACACCTTC CASTKGDSYGYTF
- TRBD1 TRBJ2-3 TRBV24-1 TGTGCCACAGACAATATGAGGGACAGGTATCGATCTAGCACAGATACGCAGTATTTT CATDNMRDRYRSSTDTQYF
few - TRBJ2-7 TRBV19 TGTGCCAGTAGTTCCCTCCCACAGACAACAACTGCCTACGAGCAGTACTTC CASSSLPQTTTAYEQYF
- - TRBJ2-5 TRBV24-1 TGTGCCACCACCCCAAGAGGGTCCCAAGAGACCCAGTACTTC CATTPRGSQETQYF
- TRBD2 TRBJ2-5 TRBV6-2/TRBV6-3 TGTGCCAGCAGTTACCACAGCGGGGGAAGTGAGACCCAGTACTTC CASSYHSGGSETQYF
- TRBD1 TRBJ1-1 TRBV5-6 TGTGCCAGCAGCTATACAGGGGGCGCGACTGAAGCTTTCTTT CASSYTGGATEAFF
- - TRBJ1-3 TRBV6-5 TGTGCCAGCAGAACCACGGGGTCCCAAGTAGAGACCATATATTTT CASRTTGSQVETIYF
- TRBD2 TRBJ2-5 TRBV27 TGTGCCAGCAGCCTACGACTAGCGGGGGGGCGTGGGACCCAGTACTTC CASSLRLAGGRGTQYF
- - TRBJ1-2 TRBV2 TGTGCCAGCACAGGAACAGGGCTGGATGGCTACACCTTC CASTGTGLDGYTF
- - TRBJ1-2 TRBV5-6 TGTGCCAGCAGCTTCGGAGAGGGCTACACCTTC CASSFGEGYTF
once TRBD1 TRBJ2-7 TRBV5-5 TGTGCCAGCAGTTCGACAGGGAGCAACGAGCAGTACTTC CASSSTGSNEQYF
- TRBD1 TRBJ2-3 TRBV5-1 TGCGCCAGCAGCTTTGGACAGGGGGCAGGGGATACGCAGTATTTT CASSFGQGAGDTQYF
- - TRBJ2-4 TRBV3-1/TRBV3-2 TGTGCCAGCAGCCAAGAAGAGGGTCGCGCGCACATTCAGTACTTC CASSQEEGRAHIQYF
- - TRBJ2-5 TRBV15 TGTGCCACCAGCAGAGACATTACAGGCAAAGAGACCCAGTACTTC CATSRDITGKETQYF
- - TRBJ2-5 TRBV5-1 TGCGCCAGCAGCTCGGGGGGGCGGACAGGAGGAGGGGAGACCCAGTACTTC CASSSGGRTGGGETQYF
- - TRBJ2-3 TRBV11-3 TGTGCCAGCAGCTACAGGGAGGGGTATACGCAGTATTTT CASSYREGYTQYF
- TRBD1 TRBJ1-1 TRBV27 TGTGCCAGCAGTCCGAGGACAGGGCGCACTGAAGCTTTCTTT CASSPRTGRTEAFF
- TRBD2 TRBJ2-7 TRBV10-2 TGCGCCAGCAGTGAGCGGGGGGTTTCCTACGAGCAGTACTTC CASSERGVSYEQYF
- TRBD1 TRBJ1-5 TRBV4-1 TGCGCCAGCAGCCAAGATCGACAGGGGCGGCGGCCCCAGCATTTT CASSQDRQGRRPQHF
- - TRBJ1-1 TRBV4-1 TGCGCCAGCAGCCAAGCGAGGAGGGACCTTAATAGACTGAACACTGAAGCTTTCTTT CASSQARRDLNRLNTEAFF
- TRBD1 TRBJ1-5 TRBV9 TGTGCCAGCAGCGTAGGTGGGACAGGCAATCAGCCCCAGCATTTT CASSVGGTGNQPQHF
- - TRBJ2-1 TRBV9 TGTGCCAGCACAGGGTCAGGTACGGAGAATGAGCAGTTCTTC CASTGSGTENEQFF
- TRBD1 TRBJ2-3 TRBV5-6 TGTGCCAGCAGCCGGAGGACAGGTCTGGGCACAGATACGCAGTATTTT CASSRRTGLGTDTQYF
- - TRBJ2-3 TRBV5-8 TGTGCCAGCAGCCTGGGAGTTGGTACGCAGTATTTT CASSLGVGTQYF
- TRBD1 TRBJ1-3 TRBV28 TGTGCCAGCAGTAATTCAATTGGGACAGGGGCCGACTCTGGAAACACCATATATTTT CASSNSIGTGADSGNTIYF
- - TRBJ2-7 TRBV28 TGTGCCAGCAGTTTAGCCAGAGAGCAGTACTTC CASSLAREQYF
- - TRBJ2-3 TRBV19 TGTGCCAGTAGTCTAACCGCCGTAGATACGCAGTATTTT CASSLTAVDTQYF
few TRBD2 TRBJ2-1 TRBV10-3 TGTGCCATCACCCCAGCGGGGAACTACAATGAGCAGTTCTTC CAITPAGNYNEQFF
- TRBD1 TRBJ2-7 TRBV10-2 TGCGCCAGTAAAGGACAGGACCTGGGACCGGGCTCCTACGAGCAGTACTTC CASKGQDLGPGSYEQYF
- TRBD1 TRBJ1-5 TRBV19 TGTGCCAGCCGATCGGCCGACAGGGGGGTAAATCAGCCCCAGCATTTT CASRSADRGVNQPQHF
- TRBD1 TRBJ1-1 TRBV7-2 TGTGCCACTTCCCGGGACAGGGGGAATACTGAAGCTTTCTTT CATSRDRGNTEAFF
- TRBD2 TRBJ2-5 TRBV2 TGTGCCAGCAGCAAGCGGGGGGGCCGGGAGACCCAGTACTTC CASSKRGGRETQYF
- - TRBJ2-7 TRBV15 TGTGCCACCAGCAGAGATTGGGGAGCAGGAAACTACGAGCAGTACTTC CATSRDWGAGNYEQYF
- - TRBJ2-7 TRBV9 TGTGCCAGCAGCGTAGGAGACAGCTCCTACGAGCAGTACTTC CASSVGDSSYEQYF
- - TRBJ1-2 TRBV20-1 TGCAGTGCTAGAATCTACTATGGCTACACCTTC CSARIYYGYTF
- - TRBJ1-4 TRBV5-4 TGTGCCAGCAGCTTGGGAACAGGGAGGGCTAATGAAAAACTGTTTTTT CASSLGTGRANEKLFF
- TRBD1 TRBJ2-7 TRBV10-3 TGTGCCATCAAACCGGGACAGGCAACCTACGAGCAGTACTTC CAIKPGQATYEQYF
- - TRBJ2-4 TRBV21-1 TGTGCCAGCTACCAAGGGGTCACGGGGGTTCATTCGGTCGAAAACATTCAGTACTTC CASYQGVTGVHSVENIQYF
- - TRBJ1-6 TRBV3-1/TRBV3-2 TGTGCCAGCAGCCAAGTCCTAGGAAGAGCCAATTCACCCCTCCACTTT CASSQVLGRANSPLHF
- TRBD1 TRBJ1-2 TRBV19 TGTGCCAGTAGTATCCCCGGCATAGAGACAGGGAACTATGGCTACACCTTC CASSIPGIETGNYGYTF
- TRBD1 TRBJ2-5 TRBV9 TGTGCCAGCAGCGTATCCGAGGGACAGGGTAGTGAGACCCAGTACTTC CASSVSEGQGSETQYF
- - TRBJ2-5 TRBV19 TGTGCCAGTAGTTCTAGCGCCGAAGAGACCCAGTACTTC CASSSSAEETQYF
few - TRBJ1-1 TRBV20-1 TGCAGTGCTAGTCCGGGGGTCATGAACACTGAAGCTTTCTTT CSASPGVMNTEAFF
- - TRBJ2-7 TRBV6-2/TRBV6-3 TGTGCCAGCAGTTACACCCCCCAGTCAGGTTACGAGCAGTACTTC CASSYTPQSGYEQYF
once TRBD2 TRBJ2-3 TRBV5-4 TGTGCCAGCAGCTGGACTAGCGGGGGACCAGATACGCAGTATTTT CASSWTSGGPDTQYF
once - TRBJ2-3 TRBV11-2 TGTGCCAGCCTCGACAGGTTAGGAGTTCCAGATACGCAGTATTTT CASLDRLGVPDTQYF
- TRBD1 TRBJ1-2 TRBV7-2 TGTGCCAGCAGCTTAGGAGGGACAGGGCAGGGCTATGGCTACACCTTC CASSLGGTGQGYGYTF
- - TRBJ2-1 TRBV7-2 TGTGCCAGCAGCTTACAGATTGAGCAGTTCTTC CASSLQIEQFF